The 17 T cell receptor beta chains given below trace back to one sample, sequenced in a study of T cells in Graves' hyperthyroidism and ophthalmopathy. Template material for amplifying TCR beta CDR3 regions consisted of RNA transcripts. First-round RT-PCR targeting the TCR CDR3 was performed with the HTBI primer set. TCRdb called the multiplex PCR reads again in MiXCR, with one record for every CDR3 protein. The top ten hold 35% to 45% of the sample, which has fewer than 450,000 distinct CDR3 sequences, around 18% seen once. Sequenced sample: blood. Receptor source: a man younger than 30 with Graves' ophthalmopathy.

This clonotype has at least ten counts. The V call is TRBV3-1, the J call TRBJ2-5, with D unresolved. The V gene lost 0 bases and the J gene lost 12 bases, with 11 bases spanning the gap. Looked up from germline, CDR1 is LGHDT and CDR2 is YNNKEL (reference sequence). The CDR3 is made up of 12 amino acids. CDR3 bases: TGTGCCAGCAGCCAAGATCAAGGGCCAAAGTACTTC. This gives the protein CASSQDQGPKYF.

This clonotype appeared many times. The CDR3, as DNA: TGCAGCGTTGAAGCTCACACAGGGGCCTATGGCTACACCTTC. Its protein product is CSVEAHTGAYGYTF. V is TRBV29-1 and J is TRBJ1-2; 7 bases are shared with TRBD1. The V gene's germline CDR1 is SQVTM and CDR2 ANQGSEA. CDR3 size: 14 residues. V was clipped by 1 base and J by 4 bases; unmatched bases: 6.

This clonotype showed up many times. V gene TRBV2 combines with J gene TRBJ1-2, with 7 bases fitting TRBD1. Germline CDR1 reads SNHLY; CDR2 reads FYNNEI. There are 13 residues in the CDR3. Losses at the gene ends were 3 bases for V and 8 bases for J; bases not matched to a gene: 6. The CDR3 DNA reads TGTGCCAGCAGTGAGGGGGACAGTAGAGGCTACACCTTC. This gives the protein CASSEGDSRGYTF.

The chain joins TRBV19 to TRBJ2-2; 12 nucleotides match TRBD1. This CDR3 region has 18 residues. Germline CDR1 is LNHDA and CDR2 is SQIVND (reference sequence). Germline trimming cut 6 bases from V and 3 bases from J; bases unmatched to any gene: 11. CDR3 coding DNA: TGTGCCAGTAGCCGCCCCGGGACAGGGGGCTCGGACACCGGGGAGCTGTTTTTT. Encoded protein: CASSRPGTGGSDTGELFF. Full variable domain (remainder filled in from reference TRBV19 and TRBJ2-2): DGGITQSPKYLFRKEGQNVTLSCEQNLNHDAMYWYRQDPGQGLRLIYYSQIVNDFQKGDIAEGYSVSREKKESFPLTVTSAQKNPTAFYLCASSRPGTGGSDTGELFFGEGSRLTVL.

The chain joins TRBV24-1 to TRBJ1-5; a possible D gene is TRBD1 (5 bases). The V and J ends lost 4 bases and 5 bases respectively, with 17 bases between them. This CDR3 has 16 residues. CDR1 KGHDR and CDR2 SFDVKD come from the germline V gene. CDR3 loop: CATSEPGREPDQPQHF. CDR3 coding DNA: TGTGCCACCAGTGAACCAGGGAGGGAACCCGATCAGCCCCAGCATTTT.

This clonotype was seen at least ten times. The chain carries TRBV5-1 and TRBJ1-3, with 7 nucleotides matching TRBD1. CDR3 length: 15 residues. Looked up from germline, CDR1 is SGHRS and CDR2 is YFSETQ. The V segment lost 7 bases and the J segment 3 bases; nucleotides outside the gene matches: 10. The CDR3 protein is CASWTDREYGNTIYF. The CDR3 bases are TGCGCCAGCTGGACCGACAGGGAGTATGGAAACACCATATATTTT.

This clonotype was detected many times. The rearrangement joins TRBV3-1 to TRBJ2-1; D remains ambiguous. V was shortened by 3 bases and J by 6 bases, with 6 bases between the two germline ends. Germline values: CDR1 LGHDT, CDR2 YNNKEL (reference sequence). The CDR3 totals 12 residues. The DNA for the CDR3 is TGTGCCAGCAGCCAGGGTCCCAATGAGCAGTTCTTC. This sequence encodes CASSQGPNEQFF.

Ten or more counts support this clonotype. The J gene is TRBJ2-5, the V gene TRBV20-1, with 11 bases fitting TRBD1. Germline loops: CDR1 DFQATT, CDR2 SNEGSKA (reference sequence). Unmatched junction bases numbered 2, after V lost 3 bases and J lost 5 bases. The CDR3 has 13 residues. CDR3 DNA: TGCAGTGCTAGTCGGGACAGGGGGGAGACCCAGTACTTC. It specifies CSASRDRGETQYF.

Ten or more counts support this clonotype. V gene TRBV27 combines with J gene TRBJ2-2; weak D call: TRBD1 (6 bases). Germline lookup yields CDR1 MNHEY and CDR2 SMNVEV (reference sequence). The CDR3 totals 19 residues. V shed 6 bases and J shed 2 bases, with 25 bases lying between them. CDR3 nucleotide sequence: TGTGCCAGCAGAAGCCCTTTTACCGGGACATCCCCAAACACCGGGGAGCTGTTTTTT. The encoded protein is CASRSPFTGTSPNTGELFF.

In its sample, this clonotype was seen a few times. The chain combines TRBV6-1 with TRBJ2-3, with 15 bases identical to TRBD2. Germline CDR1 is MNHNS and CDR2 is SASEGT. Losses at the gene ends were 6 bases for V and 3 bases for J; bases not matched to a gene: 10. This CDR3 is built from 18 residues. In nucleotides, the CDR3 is TGTGCCAGCAGGAAAAAAAGTGGGACTAGCGGGGGGACAGATACGCAGTATTTT. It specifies CASRKKSGTSGGTDTQYF.

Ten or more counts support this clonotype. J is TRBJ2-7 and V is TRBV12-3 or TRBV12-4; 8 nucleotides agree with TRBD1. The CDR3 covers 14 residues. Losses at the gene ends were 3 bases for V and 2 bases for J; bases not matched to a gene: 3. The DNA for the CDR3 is TGTGCCAGCAGTTTCCTGGACAGGGCCTACGAGCAGTACTTC. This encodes CASSFLDRAYEQYF.

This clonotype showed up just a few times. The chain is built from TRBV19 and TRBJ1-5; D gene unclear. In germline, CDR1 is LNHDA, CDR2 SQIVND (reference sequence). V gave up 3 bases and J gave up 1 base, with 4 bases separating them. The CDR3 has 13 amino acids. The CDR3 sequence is CASSIESNQPQHF. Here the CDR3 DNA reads TGTGCCAGTAGTATCGAAAGCAATCAGCCCCAGCATTTT. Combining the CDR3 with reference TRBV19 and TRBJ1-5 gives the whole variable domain DGGITQSPKYLFRKEGQNVTLSCEQNLNHDAMYWYRQDPGQGLRLIYYSQIVNDFQKGDIAEGYSVSREKKESFPLTVTSAQKNPTAFYLCASSIESNQPQHFGDGTRLSIL.

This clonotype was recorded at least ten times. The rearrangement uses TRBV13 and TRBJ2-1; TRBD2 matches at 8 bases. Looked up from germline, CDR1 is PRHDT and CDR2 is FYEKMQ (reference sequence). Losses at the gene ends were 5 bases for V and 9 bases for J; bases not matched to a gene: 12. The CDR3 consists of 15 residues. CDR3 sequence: CASSPHPAGGSEQFF. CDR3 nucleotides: TGTGCCAGCAGCCCCCACCCTGCGGGGGGATCTGAGCAGTTCTTC.

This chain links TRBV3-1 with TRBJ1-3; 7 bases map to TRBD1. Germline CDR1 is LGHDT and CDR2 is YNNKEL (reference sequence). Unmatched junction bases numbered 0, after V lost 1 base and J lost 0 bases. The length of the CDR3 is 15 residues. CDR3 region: CASSQGDSSGNTIYF. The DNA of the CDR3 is TGTGCCAGCAGCCAAGGGGACAGCTCTGGAAACACCATATATTTT. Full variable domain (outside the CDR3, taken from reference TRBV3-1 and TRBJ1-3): DTAVSQTPKYLVTQMGNDKSIKCEQNLGHDTMYWYKQDSKKFLKIMFSYNNKELIINETVPNRFSPKSPDKAHLNLHINSLELGDSAVYFCASSQGDSSGNTIYFGEGSWLTVV.

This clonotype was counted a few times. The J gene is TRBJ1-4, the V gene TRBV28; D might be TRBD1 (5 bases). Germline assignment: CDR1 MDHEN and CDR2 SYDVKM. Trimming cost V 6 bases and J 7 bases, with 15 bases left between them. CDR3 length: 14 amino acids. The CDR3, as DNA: TGTGCCAGCAGCAATGAGGGGCCCCCTGAAAAACTGTTTTTT. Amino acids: CASSNEGPPEKLFF.

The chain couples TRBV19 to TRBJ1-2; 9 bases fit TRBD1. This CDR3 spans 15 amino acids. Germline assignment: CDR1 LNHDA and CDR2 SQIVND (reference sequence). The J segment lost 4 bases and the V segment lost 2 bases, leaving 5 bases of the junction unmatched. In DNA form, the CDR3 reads TGTGCCAGTAGTATAAGGCGGGACAGGGTCTATGGCTACACCTTC. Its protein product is CASSIRRDRVYGYTF.

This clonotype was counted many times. The CDR3: CASSSRGQLNQPQHF. The CDR3 DNA reads as TGTGCCAGCAGCTCCCGAGGACAGCTCAATCAGCCCCAGCATTTT. The rearrangement links TRBV13 to TRBJ1-5; D may be TRBD1 (6 bases). The V end was cut by 4 bases, the J end by 3 bases, with 13 bases between. This CDR3 is 15 amino acids long. Germline CDR1 PRHDT, CDR2 FYEKMQ (reference sequence).